The source of this T cell receptor (beta chain) is a study of shared clonotypes between healthy human individuals. Sequencing used immunoSEQ multiplex PCR; TCRdb keeps in-frame clones, though not all of them. The table has approximately 2.4 million clones, around 95% seen once. The donors were all Caucasian adults (living in Nashville, Tennessee). The germline V gene encodes CDR1 GTSNPN and CDR2 SVGIG (reference sequence). This CDR3 region has 13 residues. Trimming pared 4 bases from V and 9 bases from J, leaving 16 bases between. The V and J genes are TRBV30 and TRBJ1-5, with unresolved D. The sample consisted of naive CD4+ T cells sorted from blood. Subset given: CD45RA+ positively selected. The sequence derives from a man aged 18-30 years in good health. CDR3 region: CAWTPETSGPQHF. The DNA of the CDR3 is TGTGCCTGGACCCCCGAAACCTCGGGGCCCCAGCATTTT.